The sequence of this T cell receptor (beta chain) was determined in a study of cytomegalovirus exposure and HLA in healthy donors. Looking at the study overall: Earlier sequencing of 150 million to 200 million T cells yielded 120 million or so unique TCR beta sequences. Broader study findings: HLA-A and HLA-B allele assignments for most subjects were reportedly predicted accurately using TCR beta sequences.

PCR used 60 Vbeta primers and 13 Jbeta primers. The assay was immunoSEQ multiplex PCR, and TCRdb's table has in-frame clones only and misses some. The data contain roughly 150,000 clones, 60% to 80% of them singletons. This clone occurred a few times. Its matching antigen is unknown. Donors were ostensibly healthy at sampling, although undocumented immune exposures were probable. The CDR3 totals 16 residues. Germline V lookup: CDR1 SGHAT, CDR2 FQNNGV. Germline trimming cut 10 bases from V and 3 bases from J; bases unmatched to any gene: 17. The specimen was PBMCs. This chain joins TRBV11-2 and TRBJ2-7; 8 bases are a match to TRBD2. This clonotype was sampled from a young man in good health and CMV-seropositive. The CDR3 DNA is TGTGCCAACCTTTCCGGACGGGGGGGACCCCGCTACGAGCAGTACGTC. It encodes CANLSGRGGPRYEQYV.